This TCR beta chain was sequenced in a study of blood T cell repertoires in COVID-19. Clones were sequenced by immunoSEQ multiplex PCR, and TCRdb holds only the in-frame ones, with some missing. The sample records approximately 300,000 clones, 87% being singletons. The material sequenced was peripheral blood. The receptor's source is a man between 50 and 59 years old with active or convalescent COVID-19.

The CDR3 region is CASSVDGTSGRYTQYF. CDR3 DNA sequence: TGTGCCAGCAGCGTAGACGGGACTAGCGGGAGGTATACGCAGTATTTT. The genes are TRBV9 and TRBJ2-3, with 15 nucleotides matching TRBD2. Germline V lookup: CDR1 SGDLS, CDR2 YYNGEE. V was clipped by 0 bases and J by 7 bases; unmatched bases: 3. The length of the CDR3 is 16 residues.